This T cell receptor beta chain is from a study of T cell clones after liver transplantation. Background on the study: TCRbeta sequencing after a pre-transplant mixed lymphocyte reaction identified graft-donor-reactive clones, later tracked in post-transplant blood. Standard immunosuppression, with no induction, continued until 12-24 months after transplant.

Generated by immunoSEQ multiplex PCR, the TCRdb table keeps only in-frame clones and is missing some. The sample consists of about 51,000 clones, 85% to 90% of them appearing once. Remarks on this clone: The antigen is unknown.

Regarding the study as a whole: A larger donor-reactive than third-party decline suggested partial antigen-specific deletion.

The V end was cut by 3 bases, the J end by 1 base, with 9 bases between. Germline CDR1 MGHRA, CDR2 YSYEKL. The CDR3 spans 14 residues. This sequence originates from a human patient who received a liver transplant. Some T cells may arise from the graft donor. The chain joins TRBV4-1 to TRBJ1-1, with D tentatively TRBD1 (5 bases). The material sequenced was CD8+ T cells from blood, taken 12 months after liver transplant. CDR3 DNA sequence: TGCGCCAGCAGCCACCTTGGACAGAACACTGAAGCTTTCTTT. This encodes CASSHLGQNTEAFF.